This T cell receptor beta chain was sequenced for a study of OX40 agonist ivuxolimab in advanced cancers. Study-level information: Patients got intravenous ivuxolimab at 0.01 to 10 mg/kg every 2 weeks.

As for this clone: Its antigen is not identified.

Per the germline V gene, CDR1 is SQVTM and CDR2 is ANQGSEA. The CDR3 spans 15 residues. The V end lost 7 bases, the J end lost 0 bases, and 16 bases lay between the germline ends. At cycle 4 day 1, cycle 7 day 1, and baseline, blood was sampled. Study-wide points: Expanded peripheral T cell antigen specificity was not determined.

Sequencing was performed with immunoSEQ multiplex PCR; in TCRdb, only in-frame clones are kept and a portion is missing. The repertoire holds about 83,000 clones, 70% to 85% seen once, with roughly 7.3% in the top ten. The chain couples TRBV29-1 to TRBJ2-4, with D possibly being TRBD1 (6 bases). This receptor was obtained from an adult with an advanced solid tumor such as melanoma, head and neck, liver or kidney cancer. The source was CD4+ or CD8+ T cells sorted from blood, collected in a trial of the OX40 agonist ivuxolimab. This CDR3 is CSAAGTPLAKNIQYF. CDR3 nucleotides: TGCAGCGCCGCCGGGACACCCCTAGCCAAAAACATTCAGTACTTC. The full variable domain, completed using reference TRBV29-1 and TRBJ2-4, is SAVISQKPSRDICQRGTSLTIQCQVDSQVTMMFWYRQQPGQSLTLIATANQGSEATYESGFVIDKFPISRPNLTFSTLTVSNMSPEDSSIYLCSAAGTPLAKNIQYFGAGTRLSVL.